The subject of this entry is one T cell receptor (beta chain). Trimming stripped 3 bases from V and 8 bases from J, with 12 bases between. This CDR3 spans 13 amino acids. Germline assignment: CDR1 MDHEN and CDR2 SYDVKM. Some clones are missing from TCRdb's copy, which holds only in-frame ones; the method was immunoSEQ multiplex PCR. The data contain some 2 million clones, approximately 95% of them seen just once; the ten biggest clones take up roughly 1%. Naive CD8 isolation took CD45RO-negative cells positively selected for CCR7 and excluded terminally differentiated effector memory CD45RA+ cells. The sample originates from a study of shared clonotypes between healthy human individuals.

The source material was naive CD8+ T cells sorted from blood. The chain links TRBV28 to TRBJ2-3, with D perhaps matching TRBD1 (7 bases). The receptor comes from a man aged 18-30 years in good health. The CDR3 DNA is TGTGCCAGCAGTTTGGAGGGGGCAGCTACGCAGTATTTT. Encoded protein: CASSLEGAATQYF. The variable domain in full, completed from reference TRBV28 and TRBJ2-3, reads DVKVTQSSRYLVKRTGEKVFLECVQDMDHENMFWYRQDPGLGLRLIYFSYDVKMKEKGDIPEGYSVSREKKERFSLILESASTNQTSMYLCASSLEGAATQYFGPGTRLTVL.